This is a list of T cell receptor beta chains from one sample in a study of cytomegalovirus exposure and HLA in healthy donors. The data were produced by immunoSEQ multiplex PCR, yet TCRdb's version contains in-frame clones alone and is incomplete. The table includes hundreds of thousands of clones, roughly 90% detected once. Sequencing used PBMCs. The receptor source for this set is a woman between 18 and 29 years old in good health and CMV-seronegative. The conserved cysteine and the conserved F or W are not part of the CDR3 here. The D gene is left open where the match is weak.

>TRBD2|TRBV6-1
ASSALKGGWHEQY
>TRBD2|TRBV4-1
ASSQDFGGLADEQY
>.|TRBV29-1
SVGVGGKLAF
>.|TRBV6-5
ASSPYFDGAYEQY
>TRBD2|TRBV4-1
ASSFRLAGGQFQY
>TRBD1|TRBV28
ASSNHRGRGQY
>TRBD1|TRBV9
ASSVPGTGRTEAF
>TRBD1|TRBV30
AWSTDRADTQY
>TRBD2|TRBV7-9
ASSFPLRTSQLAGELF
>.|TRBV27
ASSTGTSGELF
>TRBD1|TRBV19
ASSRSGQGYNEQF
>.|TRBV28
ASSAHNIYGYT
>TRBD2|TRBV11-2
ASSLGGRGLYNEQF
>TRBD2|TRBV7-2
ASSSGLAGLSSYNEQF
>TRBD1|TRBV7-9
ASSPTGALLLREQY
>.|TRBV5-6
ASSLVEQGYNEQF
>.|TRBV27
ASSLGPSSGYT
>TRBD1|TRBV5-6
ASSLEDRGRDPEELF
>.|TRBV29-1
SVGMGAENIQY
>TRBD1|TRBV28
ASSSDRGVSYT
>.|TRBV7-9
ASSLLPAAPGDGNTIY
>.|TRBV2
ASHGISNYGYT
>.|TRBV19
ASSLPTGYGNQPQH
>TRBD2|TRBV28
ASSLWASGMGTDTQY
>.|TRBV27
ASSWGRGQPQH
>TRBD1|TRBV7-6
ASSPRQGAEQY
>.|TRBV18
ASSPGTGNTEAF
>.|TRBV5-6
ASSSRGLKGGYT
>.|TRBV11-2
ASSPRVGPTDTQY
>TRBD1|TRBV7-9
ASSLGTGIYEAF
>.|TRBV6-5
ASSYYAGRSYEQY
>.|TRBV28
ASSLGGRTDTQY
>.|TRBV27
ASRTGGEKLF
>.|TRBV7-8
ASSPQGGAALSEQF
>.|TRBV19
ASSMAEGEAF
>TRBD2|TRBV27
ASSKNSLRLAGDDTGELF
>.|TRBV19
ASSTAEGNNVDGYT
>TRBD2|TRBV4-1
ASSRTSGGRDTQY
>.|TRBV15
ATSRGAVPATNEKLF
>.|TRBV27
ASSFGGLETEAF
>TRBD1|TRBV28
ASSFRDREINEKLF
>TRBD2|TRBV30
AWTRASGRKTQY
>.|TRBV7-6
ASSLDPGSDEKLF
>.|TRBV10-3
AISDSGQPGADTQY
>.|TRBV10-2
ASTQGLGSPLH
>.|TRBV19
ASHARLSNQPQH
>TRBD1|TRBV7-9
ASSSPETGITGELF
>TRBD1|TRBV5-4
ASTRTGDVYEQY
>TRBD1|TRBV5-1
ASRPTGTGHSPLH
>.|TRBV6-5
ASSYSGAADTQY
>TRBD1|TRBV4-1
ASSQSGTGSTDTQY
>.|TRBV5-4
ASSAAGSRSSYEQY
>.|TRBV6-1
ASSPPGRLNTEAF
>TRBD1|TRBV27
ASRSQGAGSAQPQH
>.|TRBV28
ASSSGLPNYGYT
>.|TRBV27
ASSLKAGFGYT
>.|TRBV4-2
ASSQVWSRGNTIY
>.|TRBV6-1
ASSEAAGWAYEQY
>.|TRBV28
ASSSPADGNQPQH
>TRBD2|TRBV30
ASSSGRAKGETQY